Here is one TCR beta chain with its context. What antigen it recognizes has not been identified. The input lacks base qualities; no much larger clone sits a single base away. The library was built by means of the immunoSEQ multiplex PCR assay. As stored in TCRdb, this immuneACCESS dataset retains in-frame rearrangements with V and J assigned. A fraction of the clones does not appear; measured against another copy, unresolved V genes explain less than half of the discrepancy, and the remainder lacks a known reason. The sample table records roughly 92,000 clones; 86% of these occur just once. Together, the top ten hold approximately 2.2% of the sample. The study tested focal radiation therapy combined with CTLA-4 blockade (ipilimumab) in patients with chemo-refractory metastatic non-small-cell lung cancer. The data are from a study of radiotherapy plus CTLA-4 blockade in lung cancer (dated by TCRdb to 2017 to 2018). Regarding the research as a whole: Objective responses occurred in more than 15% of enrolled patients, and 25% to 40% achieved disease control.

The junction shows trimming of 3 bases on V and 5 bases on J, and the gene matches do not reach 8 bases of it. There are 15 amino acids in the CDR3, from cysteine to phenylalanine inclusive. The CDR3 DNA has 45 bases and is translated from base 1. The germline V gene gives CDR1 as SGHRS and CDR2 as YFSETQ. What the research found in general, with its limitations: TCR clones derived from tumors expanded in peripheral blood after treatment with radiotherapy and ipilimumab. The strongest predictors of response were reported to be early dynamic shifts in blood T cell clones along with a rise in serum interferon-beta following radiation.

The clonotype was recovered from a human donor with non-small cell lung cancer who had a partial response to radiotherapy plus ipilimumab. The chain couples TRBV5-1 to TRBJ2-3, and TRBD1 matches 8 of the central bases. Sequenced material: peripheral blood, taken from a patient treated with radiotherapy plus ipilimumab. The CDR3 protein sequence reads: CASSSRQGFGDTQYF. The DNA reads as follows: TGCGCCAGCAGCTCCCGACAGGGGTTCGGAGATACGCAGTATTTT.